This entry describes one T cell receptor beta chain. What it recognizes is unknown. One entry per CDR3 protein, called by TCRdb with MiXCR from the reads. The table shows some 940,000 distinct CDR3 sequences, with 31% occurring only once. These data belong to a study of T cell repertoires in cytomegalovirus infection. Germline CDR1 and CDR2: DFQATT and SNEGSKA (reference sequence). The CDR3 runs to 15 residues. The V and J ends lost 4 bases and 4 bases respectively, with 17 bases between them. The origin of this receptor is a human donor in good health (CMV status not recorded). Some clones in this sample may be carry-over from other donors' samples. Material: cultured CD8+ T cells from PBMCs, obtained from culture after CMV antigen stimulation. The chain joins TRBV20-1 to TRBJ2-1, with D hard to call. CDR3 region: CSATLLPGHYNEQFF. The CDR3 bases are TGCAGTGCTACGCTGTTACCCGGGCATTACAATGAGCAGTTCTTC.